What follows is one T cell receptor beta chain and its context. It lacks a known antigen. Nothing much larger sits one base from this clone, and base qualities are not available. To prepare the library, the immunoSEQ multiplex PCR assay was applied. The immuneACCESS repertoire file appears here via TCRdb, limited to in-frame rearrangements. These files lack a portion of the clones; in checked studies, under half of the deficit traces to unresolved V genes, and the cause of the others is not known. The sample yields 37,000 or so clones; 91% were counted once. 0.47% of the sample lies in the top ten. This sample is drawn from a study of T cell changes during pregnancy in multiple sclerosis (dated by TCRdb to 2018 to 2020). Concerning the study at large: In women with multiple sclerosis, the researchers looked at how the T cell repertoire shifted as pregnancy progressed.

Compared with germline, V lacks 3 bases and J lacks 9 bases; bases without a gene match: 9. CDR1 MNHNS and CDR2 SASEGT are derived from the germline V gene. The CDR3 holds 14 amino acids from the cysteine to the phenylalanine. Left in the record is the CDR3 DNA by itself, 42 bases read in frame from the first base. The origin of this receptor is a female donor in good health, enrolled as a control in a pregnancy study. This chain is built from TRBV6-1 and TRBJ2-7, with 9 central nucleotides matching TRBD2. The source was CD4+ T cells from peripheral blood mononuclear cells, collected in the second trimester of pregnancy. The CDR3 region reads CASSEAGGPLGQYF. The nucleotide sequence reads as follows: TGTGCCAGCAGTGAGGCGGGAGGGCCCCTGGGGCAGTACTTC.